This T cell receptor (beta chain) is drawn from a study of blood T cell repertoires in COVID-19. Study background: COVID-19 samples collected from the United States, Italy and Spain covered acute and convalescent phases. Sources were T cells, B-cell-depleted T cells, or PBMCs; the material itself was cDNA or gDNA.

Trimming left V 5 bases short and J 6 bases short, with 14 bases between. The V gene's germline CDR1 is MRHNA and CDR2 SNTAGT. CDR3 size: 14 residues. In the original analysis: How many nucleated cells were present was estimated from reference gene primer amplification. The repertoire was sequenced with immunoSEQ multiplex PCR; TCRdb's copy has only in-frame clones and lacks some. That table gives V, J and clone size, and the DNA gave D and trimming. The table lists under 150,000 clones, around 81% of them singletons. The TCR sequence derives from a human donor in a cohort sampled during active COVID-19. Sequenced material: peripheral blood. V and J are TRBV6-4 and TRBJ2-1, with a possible D match to TRBD2 (5 bases). DNA of the CDR3: TGTGCCAGCAGTTTCGTCGAGGGAGCCAATGAGCAGTTCTTC. Amino acids: CASSFVEGANEQFF.